Presented here are 27 T cell receptor beta chains from one specimen sequenced in a study of T cells after yellow fever vaccination. A single record per CDR3 protein comes from TCRdb applying MiXCR to the 5' RACE reads. Of about 240,000 distinct CDR3 sequences in the sample, about 7.1% are singletons; the top ten hold roughly 0.9%. The sequences come from CD4+ T cells sorted from PBMCs, collected 15 days after the yellow fever booster vaccination. The receptors originated from a man aged 25 to 45 who received the YFV17D yellow fever vaccine.

This clonotype was seen at least ten times. The chain carries TRBV7-9 and TRBJ1-2, with D possibly being TRBD1 (5 bases). The CDR3 has 13 amino acids. Trimming shortened V by 5 bases and J by 5 bases, and 12 bases separated the two germline ends. Germline V lookup: CDR1 SEHNR, CDR2 FQNEAQ (reference sequence). In DNA, the CDR3 is TGTGCCAGCAGCCCTGGGACTGTATATGGCTACACCTTC. Its protein product is CASSPGTVYGYTF.

The genes are TRBV7-9 and TRBJ2-1; the match to TRBD1 covers 8 bases. Germline V gives CDR1 SEHNR, CDR2 FQNEAQ (reference sequence). The trim removed 2 bases at V and 10 bases at J, leaving 7 bases unmatched. The CDR3 runs 14 residues. The CDR3: CASSLSGTGGEQFF. CDR3 sequence (DNA): TGTGCCAGCAGCTTATCCGGGACAGGCGGAGAGCAGTTCTTC.

This clonotype was detected only a few times. The chain couples TRBV20-1 to TRBJ2-7; D gene unclear. With 3 bases removed from V and 0 bases from J, the gap between germline ends came to 12 bases. The CDR3 consists of 14 residues. Germline assignment: CDR1 DFQATT and CDR2 SNEGSKA (reference sequence). CDR3 DNA sequence: TGCAGTGCTAGTCCAGCACCGAGCTCCTACGAGCAGTACTTC. This translates into CSASPAPSSYEQYF.

The table lists this clonotype with a few counts. The CDR3 sequence: CASSLMTGSEQYF. CDR3 bases: TGTGCCAGCAGCTTAATGACAGGCTCCGAGCAGTACTTC. The V and J genes are TRBV7-6 and TRBJ2-7, with TRBD1 as a possible D gene (6 bases). The CDR3 covers 13 residues. Trimming took off 2 bases at V and 6 bases at J, with 11 bases between the two ends. Germline loops: CDR1 SGHVS, CDR2 FNYEAQ.

Worth noting for this clonotype: The junction and the germline gene differ at one end; a read error may be behind it. The rearrangement joins TRBV15 to TRBJ1-4; maybe TRBD1 (5 bases). Germline V gene sequence: CDR1 LNHNV, CDR2 YYDKDF (reference sequence). This CDR3 region has 18 residues. CDR3 amino acids: CATRRAGTYSSANEKLFF. CDR3 in DNA: TGTGCCACCAGGAGAGCGGGGACCTACAGTTCGGCGAATGAAAAACTGTTTTTT.

This clonotype occurred many times. The chain carries TRBV6-2 or TRBV6-3 and TRBJ2-1; 9 nucleotides match TRBD1. Germline V gives CDR1 MNHEY, CDR2 SVGEGT. There are 14 residues in the CDR3. Germline trimming cut 5 bases from V and 8 bases from J; bases unmatched to any gene: 7. CDR3 in DNA: TGTGCCAGCAGTCAACAGGGGGCTGGGGATGAGCAGTTCTTC. Translating gives CASSQQGAGDEQFF.

This clonotype was seen a few times. The chain joins TRBV12-3 or TRBV12-4 to TRBJ2-3; 8 bases agree with TRBD2. V was clipped by 3 bases and J by 9 bases; unmatched bases: 2. This CDR3 contains 12 residues. The CDR3 DNA is TGTGCCAGCAGTTTCGGGGGGGGGACGCAGTATTTT. Encoded protein: CASSFGGGTQYF.

This clonotype was detected ten times or more. This chain joins TRBV5-1 and TRBJ2-2, with a tentative D call TRBD1 (6 bases). This CDR3 comprises 17 residues. V lost 2 bases and J lost 1, with 15 bases in between. Germline CDR1 and CDR2: SGHRS and YFSETQ. The CDR3 loop is CASSLRTALWNTGELFF. The DNA of the CDR3 is TGCGCCAGCAGCTTACGGACAGCACTATGGAACACCGGGGAGCTGTTTTTT.

J is TRBJ2-7 and V is TRBV4-3; D ambiguous. Per the germline V gene, CDR1 is LGHNA and CDR2 is YSLEER. The length of the CDR3 is 13 residues. Trimming shortened V by 4 bases and J by 7 bases, and 14 bases separated the two germline ends. CDR3 in DNA: TGCGCCAGCAGCCCGACCGGGTGGGGTGAGCAGTACTTC. Translation: CASSPTGWGEQYF.

This clonotype was found many times. The chain combines TRBV11-2 with TRBJ2-4; 8 bases map to TRBD2. Germline trimming cut 0 bases from V and 1 base from J; bases unmatched to any gene: 14. Germline loops: CDR1 SGHAT, CDR2 FQNNGV. The CDR3 has 20 amino acids. The CDR3 here is CASSLDRAGGRRRAKNIQYF. CDR3 nucleotide sequence: TGTGCCAGCAGCTTAGATAGGGCGGGAGGTAGAAGGCGGGCCAAAAACATTCAGTACTTC.

Notes on this clonotype: A read error is possible here, since a much larger clone lies one base away. The rearrangement links TRBV9 to TRBJ2-1; 7 nucleotides align to TRBD2. Germline lookup yields CDR1 SGDLS and CDR2 YYNGEE. CDR3 length equals 14 residues. V gave up 4 bases and J gave up 11 bases; unmatched junction bases: 12. The DNA of the CDR3 is TGTGCCAGCAGCCTCCGGGACTACCTAGGGAAGCAGTTCTTC. Translated, it gives CASSLRDYLGKQFF.

To note about this clonotype: A much larger clone lies one base from this, so it may be a read error. The V call is TRBV5-4, the J call TRBJ2-7, with D possibly matching TRBD2 (5 bases). The germline CDR1 and CDR2 sequences are SGHNT and YYREEE (reference sequence). The CDR3 is 15 amino acids. Deletions cut 4 bases from V and 0 bases from J, with 14 bases between. The CDR3 DNA is TGTGCCAGCAGCGCCCTTAGAGGGAGCTCCTACGAGCAGTACTTC. Its protein product is CASSALRGSSYEQYF.

This clonotype was observed a few times. This chain joins TRBV25-1 and TRBJ2-1; 12 bases line up with TRBD2. J was trimmed by 9 bases and V by 3 bases; bases with no gene match: 6. There are 15 residues in the CDR3. The germline CDR1 and CDR2 sequences are MGHDK and SYGVNS. CDR3 region: CASSDSSGRALEQFF. In DNA, the CDR3 is TGTGCCAGCAGTGACTCTAGCGGGAGGGCCCTTGAGCAGTTCTTC. Together with reference TRBV25-1 and TRBJ2-1, the CDR3 gives the full variable domain: EADIYQTPRYLVIGTGKKITLECSQTMGHDKMYWYQQDPGMELHLIHYSYGVNSTEKGDLSSESTVSRIRTEHFPLTLESARPSHTSQYLCASSDSSGRALEQFFGPGTRLTVL.

This clonotype was seen just once. This may be a read error: a much more frequent sequence differs by one nucleotide. This is likely a read error, given that the CDR3 carries no conserved phenylalanine or tryptophan at its end. This chain links TRBV6-2 or TRBV6-3 with TRBJ1-1; D remains unclear. V lost 5 bases to trimming and J lost 7 bases, with 11 bases between them. Germline V CDR1 and CDR2: MNHEY, SVGEGT. CDR3 length: 12 amino acids. In DNA form, the CDR3 reads TGTGCCAGCAGTGCCACCCATGGTGAAGCTTTCCTT. Amino acids: CASSATHGEAFL.

The V gene is TRBV10-3, the J gene TRBJ2-1, with D possibly being TRBD1 or TRBD2 (5 bases each). CDR1 and CDR2 (germline): ENHRY, SYGVKD. This CDR3 spans 14 amino acids. Trimming pared 3 bases from V and 4 bases from J, leaving 10 bases between. In DNA form, the CDR3 reads TGTGCCATCAGTGACCGGGACGGGTACAATGAGCAGTTCTTC. Residues: CAISDRDGYNEQFF.

In this sample, this clonotype turned up a few times. This chain links TRBV20-1 with TRBJ2-5; D is ambiguous. CDR3 length: 11 residues. From germline, CDR1 is DFQATT and CDR2 SNEGSKA (reference sequence). Trimming left V 8 bases short and J 5 bases short, with 12 bases between. CDR3 loop: CSTDASETQYF. The CDR3 bases are TGCAGTACCGATGCCTCGGAGACCCAGTACTTC.

The chain uses TRBV4-3 and TRBJ2-3, with 8 bases identical to TRBD1. V was clipped by 3 bases and J by 3 bases; unmatched bases: 5. The germline CDR1 and CDR2 sequences are LGHNA and YSLEER. The CDR3 has 15 residues. The CDR3 reads CASSHFGTGTDTQYF. The CDR3 nucleotides are TGCGCCAGCAGCCACTTTGGGACAGGAACAGATACGCAGTATTTT.

This chain uses TRBV7-9 with TRBJ2-5, with D perhaps matching TRBD2 (7 bases). Germline V CDR1 and CDR2: SEHNR, FQNEAQ (reference sequence). Trimming took off 6 bases at V and 4 bases at J, with 18 bases between the two ends. The CDR3 length is 15 residues. CDR3: CASSPGDTGGETQYF. The CDR3 DNA is TGTGCCAGCAGTCCAGGGGATACGGGAGGAGAGACCCAGTACTTC.

On this clonotype: At one boundary the junction diverges from the germline segment, which might be a read error. The chain uses TRBV5-5 and TRBJ2-3, with a possible D match to TRBD1 (6 bases). The germline V gene has CDR1 SGHKS and CDR2 YYEKEE (reference sequence). This CDR3 is 15 amino acids long. The CDR3 is CTSSASGASTDTQYF. CDR3 in DNA: TGTACCAGCAGCGCTTCAGGGGCTTCCACAGATACGCAGTATTTT.

The V and J genes are TRBV25-1 and TRBJ2-2; possibly TRBD2 for D (10 bases). Per germline, CDR1 MGHDK and CDR2 SYGVNS. The CDR3 contains 19 residues. V was clipped by 5 bases and J by 5 bases, with 27 bases between them. The CDR3 loop reads CASSSHRGRDSGRTGELFF. The DNA of the CDR3 is TGTGCCAGCAGTAGTCACAGGGGGCGAGATAGCGGGAGGACCGGGGAGCTGTTTTTT.

This clonotype was detected a few times. The chain joins TRBV11-2 to TRBJ2-3; 7 bases align to TRBD2. Per the germline V gene, CDR1 is SGHAT and CDR2 is FQNNGV. Germline trimming cut 1 base from V and 11 bases from J; bases unmatched to any gene: 6. This CDR3 region has 13 residues. CDR3 DNA sequence: TGTGCCAGCAGCTTAGGGGAGGGAGTCAGGCAGTATTTT. Translating gives CASSLGEGVRQYF.

This clonotype was observed a handful of times. The rearrangement uses TRBV18 and TRBJ2-1, with TRBD2 matching 14 bases. Germline values: CDR1 KGHSH, CDR2 LQKENI. Unmatched junction bases numbered 4, after V lost 3 bases and J lost 0 bases. CDR3 size: 18 residues. Here the CDR3 reads CASSPGLAGAPSYNEQFF. CDR3 nucleotides: TGTGCCAGCTCACCGGGACTAGCGGGGGCCCCCTCCTACAATGAGCAGTTCTTC.

This clonotype has ten or more counts. The gene calls are TRBV20-1 and TRBJ2-5; D perhaps matches TRBD2 (6 bases). Germline CDR1 and CDR2: DFQATT and SNEGSKA (reference sequence). CDR3 length: 14 residues. Trimming took off 5 bases at V and 4 bases at J, with 17 bases between the two ends. The CDR3 loop reads CSAGRAIGGETQYF. CDR3 sequence (DNA): TGCAGTGCTGGAAGGGCCATCGGGGGAGAGACCCAGTACTTC.

The chain employs TRBV20-1 and TRBJ2-7; possible D gene TRBD1, 6 bases. Trimming removed 5 bases at V and 4 bases at J, with 12 bases between. Germline values: CDR1 DFQATT, CDR2 SNEGSKA (reference sequence). The CDR3 runs to 12 residues. The CDR3, as DNA: TGCAGTGCTGGTACAGACAGGTACGAGCAGTACTTC. The encoded protein is CSAGTDRYEQYF.

The sample holds many counts of this clonotype. The J gene is TRBJ1-2, the V gene TRBV19, with TRBD1 identical over 7 bases. The CDR3 is 15 residues long. Germline CDR1 and CDR2: LNHDA and SQIVND (reference sequence). The V segment lost 3 bases and the J segment 7 bases; nucleotides outside the gene matches: 11. The CDR3 here is CASSIPGQLGPGYTF. CDR3 coding DNA: TGTGCCAGTAGTATCCCGGGACAGCTGGGCCCTGGCTACACCTTC. Using reference TRBV19 and TRBJ1-2 for the parts outside the CDR3, the full variable domain is DGGITQSPKYLFRKEGQNVTLSCEQNLNHDAMYWYRQDPGQGLRLIYYSQIVNDFQKGDIAEGYSVSREKKESFPLTVTSAQKNPTAFYLCASSIPGQLGPGYTFGSGTRLTVV.

V is TRBV7-2 and J is TRBJ2-5, with 7 bases fitting TRBD2. This CDR3 comprises 12 residues. Germline V gene sequence: CDR1 SGHTA, CDR2 FQGNSA. The CDR3 DNA reads TGTGCGGCGTCCCACGGGAGGGAGACCCAGTACTTC. Its translation: CAASHGRETQYF.

V is TRBV3-1 and J is TRBJ2-1; 9 nucleotides line up with TRBD2. CDR3 length equals 16 residues. Germline trimming cut 0 bases from V and 6 bases from J; bases unmatched to any gene: 6. Germline CDR1 reads LGHDT; CDR2 reads YNNKEL (reference sequence). The DNA of the CDR3 is TGTGCCAGCAGCCAAGAAGGCGGGAGGGACCTCAATGAGCAGTTCTTC. Encoded protein: CASSQEGGRDLNEQFF.